This TCR beta chain was captured in a study of OX40 agonist ivuxolimab in advanced cancers. V lost 7 bases to trimming and J lost 6 bases; unmatched junction nucleotides: 7. The V gene's germline CDR1 is LNHDA and CDR2 SQIVND (reference sequence). The CDR3 has 14 residues. Measured with immunoSEQ multiplex PCR; TCRdb has only the in-frame clones, and not every one. The repertoire consists of around 56,000 clones, with about four fifths occurring once and the leading ten covering around 1.6%. The rearrangement joins TRBV19 to TRBJ2-1; 9 positions match TRBD2. Specimen: CD4+ or CD8+ T cells sorted from blood, collected in a trial of the OX40 agonist ivuxolimab. This TCR derives from an adult with an advanced solid tumor such as melanoma, head and neck, liver or kidney cancer. CDR3 DNA sequence: TGTGCCAGTACCGCGGGGGGGAATCCCAATGAGCAGTTCTTC. It yields the protein CASTAGGNPNEQFF.